A single TCR beta chain is shown here with its context. Its specificity is not known. The data stem from a study of monozygotic twins with inflammatory bowel disease. General study points: For IBD patients, clonotypes shared with others were fewer than for healthy twins, especially with disease activity. Data gave no support to a single strong signal or clonotype associated with IBD.

The CDR3 has 15 amino acids. Germline CDR1 is DFQATT and CDR2 is SNEGSKA (reference sequence). Per sample, reverse transcription was split into eight reactions. TCRdb reprocessed the 5' RACE reads, with one entry per CDR3 protein and no DNA. Its listing shows roughly 120,000 distinct CDR3 sequences. The J gene is TRBJ2-7, the V gene TRBV20-1. The sequence was collected from a human donor with ulcerative colitis or Crohn's disease, or a healthy co-twin of an affected twin (not recorded which). The sequenced sample consisted of blood. CDR3 sequence: CSARDPAGRLYEQYF.